These 2 T cell receptor beta chains were sequenced from one sample in a study of T cell repertoires in aging, cancer and after chemotherapy. Rearranged V-D-J TRB sequences were amplified with a mixed TRB-A/B primer pool. TCRdb re-called the multiplex PCR reads through MiXCR, storing one row per CDR3 protein. The sample holds approximately 10,000 distinct CDR3 sequences, roughly 45% seen once. Amplification of TCR beta used genomic DNA extracted from peripheral blood. The specimen sequenced was blood. The receptors derive from a human donor in good health.

CDR3 loop: CASSLDASQPQHF. CDR3 DNA: TGTGCCAGCAGCTTGGATGCGAGCCAGCCCCAGCATTTT. The rearrangement links TRBV7-3 to TRBJ1-5; D is unresolved. The CDR3 loop spans 13 amino acids. The germline V gene encodes CDR1 SGHTA and CDR2 FQGTGA. With 3 bases removed from V and 7 bases from J, the gap between germline ends came to 10 bases. The whole variable domain, remainder taken from reference TRBV7-3 and TRBJ1-5, is GAGVSQTPSNKVTEKGKYVELRCDPISGHTALYWYRQSLGQGPEFLIYFQGTGAADDSGLPNDRFFAVRPEGSVSTLKIQRTERGDSAVYLCASSLDASQPQHFGDGTRLSIL.

This clonotype has only a few counts. The rearrangement joins TRBV30 to TRBJ2-3; 8 bases agree with TRBD2. V gave up 2 bases and J gave up 0 bases; unmatched junction bases: 7. This CDR3 has 16 residues. Germline CDR1 is GTSNPN and CDR2 is SVGIG (reference sequence). The CDR3 loop reads CAWSISGASSTDTQYF. The CDR3 coding sequence is TGTGCCTGGAGTATTAGCGGGGCTTCTAGCACAGATACGCAGTATTTT.